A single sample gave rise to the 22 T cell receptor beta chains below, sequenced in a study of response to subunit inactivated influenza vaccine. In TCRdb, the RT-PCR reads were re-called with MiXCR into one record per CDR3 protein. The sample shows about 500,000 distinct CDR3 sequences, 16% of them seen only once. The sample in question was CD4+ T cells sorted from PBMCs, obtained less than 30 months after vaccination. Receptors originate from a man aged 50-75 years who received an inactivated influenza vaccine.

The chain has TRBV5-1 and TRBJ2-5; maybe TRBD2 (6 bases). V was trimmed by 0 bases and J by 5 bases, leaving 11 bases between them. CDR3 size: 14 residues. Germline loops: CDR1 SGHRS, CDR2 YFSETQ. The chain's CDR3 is CASSLGRGTETQYF. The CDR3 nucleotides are TGCGCCAGCAGCTTGGGCCGGGGGACGGAGACCCAGTACTTC. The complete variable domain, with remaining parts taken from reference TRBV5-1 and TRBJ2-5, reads KAGVTQTPRYLIKTRGQQVTLSCSPISGHRSVSWYQQTPGQGLQFLFEYFSETQRNKGNFPGRFSGRQFSNSRSEMNVSTLELGDSALYLCASSLGRGTETQYFGPGTRLLVL.

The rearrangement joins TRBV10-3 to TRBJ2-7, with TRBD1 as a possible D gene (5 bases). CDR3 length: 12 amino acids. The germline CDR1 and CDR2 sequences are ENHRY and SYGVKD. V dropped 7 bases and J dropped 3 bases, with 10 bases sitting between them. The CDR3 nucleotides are TGTGCCATCAAGTCCCAGGGCTACGAGCAGTACTTC. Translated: CAIKSQGYEQYF.

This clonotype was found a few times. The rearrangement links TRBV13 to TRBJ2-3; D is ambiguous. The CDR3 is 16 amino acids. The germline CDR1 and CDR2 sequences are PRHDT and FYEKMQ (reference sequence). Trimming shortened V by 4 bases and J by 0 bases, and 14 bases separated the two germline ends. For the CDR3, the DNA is TGTGCCAGCAGCTCTGGTCGAGGAAATAGCACAGATACGCAGTATTTT. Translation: CASSSGRGNSTDTQYF.

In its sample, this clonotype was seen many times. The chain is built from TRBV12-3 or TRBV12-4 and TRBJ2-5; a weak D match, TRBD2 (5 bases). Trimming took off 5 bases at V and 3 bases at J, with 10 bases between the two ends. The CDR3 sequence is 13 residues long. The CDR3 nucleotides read TGTGCCAGCAGTCCGAGGGTTGAAGAGACCCAGTACTTC. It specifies CASSPRVEETQYF.

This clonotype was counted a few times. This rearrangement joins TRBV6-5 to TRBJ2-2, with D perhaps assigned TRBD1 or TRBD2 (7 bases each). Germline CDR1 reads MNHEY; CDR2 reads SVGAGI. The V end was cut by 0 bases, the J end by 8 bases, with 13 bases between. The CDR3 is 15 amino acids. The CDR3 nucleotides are TGTGCCAGCAGTTACTCTGGGAGGGGGCCAGGGGAGCTGTTTTTT. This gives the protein CASSYSGRGPGELFF.

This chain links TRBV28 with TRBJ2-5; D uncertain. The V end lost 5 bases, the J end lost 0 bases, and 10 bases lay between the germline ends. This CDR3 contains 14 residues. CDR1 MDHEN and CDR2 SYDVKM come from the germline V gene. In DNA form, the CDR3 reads TGTGCCAGCAGTCCGATAAGACACCAAGAGACCCAGTACTTC. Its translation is CASSPIRHQETQYF.

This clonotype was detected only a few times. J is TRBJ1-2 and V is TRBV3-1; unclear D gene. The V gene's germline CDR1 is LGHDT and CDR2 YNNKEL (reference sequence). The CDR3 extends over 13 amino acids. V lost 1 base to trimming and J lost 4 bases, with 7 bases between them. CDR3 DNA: TGTGCCAGCAGCCAAGGGCCAGTCTATGGCTACACCTTC. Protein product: CASSQGPVYGYTF.

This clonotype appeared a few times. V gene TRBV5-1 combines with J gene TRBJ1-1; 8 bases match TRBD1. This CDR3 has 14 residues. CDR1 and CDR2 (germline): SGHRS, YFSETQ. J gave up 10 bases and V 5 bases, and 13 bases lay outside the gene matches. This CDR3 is CASRLDRGQLGAFF. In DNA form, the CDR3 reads TGCGCCAGCAGGCTTGACAGGGGACAGTTAGGAGCTTTCTTT.

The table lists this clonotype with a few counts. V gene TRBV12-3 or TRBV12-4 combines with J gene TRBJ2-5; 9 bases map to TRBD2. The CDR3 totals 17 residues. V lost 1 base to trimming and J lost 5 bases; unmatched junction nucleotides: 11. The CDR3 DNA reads TGTGCCAGCAGTTTAGTGTCTAGCGGGGCCCTTCGCGAGACCCAGTACTTC. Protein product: CASSLVSSGALRETQYF.

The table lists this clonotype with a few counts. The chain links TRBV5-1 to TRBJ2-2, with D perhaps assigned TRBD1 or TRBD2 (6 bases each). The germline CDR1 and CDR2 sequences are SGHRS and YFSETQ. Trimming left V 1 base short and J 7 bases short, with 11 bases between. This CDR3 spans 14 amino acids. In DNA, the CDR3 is TGCGCCAGCAGCTTGAGGGGGGCGAACGGGGAGCTGTTTTTT. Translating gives CASSLRGANGELFF.

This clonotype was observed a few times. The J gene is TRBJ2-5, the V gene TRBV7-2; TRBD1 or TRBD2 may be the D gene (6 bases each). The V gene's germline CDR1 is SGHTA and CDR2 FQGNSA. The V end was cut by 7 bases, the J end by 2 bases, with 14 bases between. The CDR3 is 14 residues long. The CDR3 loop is CASTNPGAQETQYF. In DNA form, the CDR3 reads TGTGCCAGCACAAACCCGGGGGCACAAGAGACCCAGTACTTC.

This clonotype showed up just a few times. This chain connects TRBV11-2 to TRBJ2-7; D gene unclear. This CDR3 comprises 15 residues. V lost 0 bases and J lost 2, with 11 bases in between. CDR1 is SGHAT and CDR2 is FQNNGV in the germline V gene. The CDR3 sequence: CASSLDRKGPYEQYF. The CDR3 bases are TGTGCCAGCAGCTTAGATAGGAAAGGGCCCTACGAGCAGTACTTC.

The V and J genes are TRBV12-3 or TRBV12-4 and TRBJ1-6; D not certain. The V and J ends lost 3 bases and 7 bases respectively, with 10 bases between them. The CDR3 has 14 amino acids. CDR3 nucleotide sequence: TGTGCCAGCAGTTTCGGGGATGGGAATTCACCCCTCCACTTT. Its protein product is CASSFGDGNSPLHF.

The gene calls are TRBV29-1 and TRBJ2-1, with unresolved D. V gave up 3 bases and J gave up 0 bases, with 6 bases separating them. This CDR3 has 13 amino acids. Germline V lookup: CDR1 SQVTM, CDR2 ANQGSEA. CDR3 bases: TGCAGCGTTGACCAGAGCTCCTACAATGAGCAGTTCTTC. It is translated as CSVDQSSYNEQFF.

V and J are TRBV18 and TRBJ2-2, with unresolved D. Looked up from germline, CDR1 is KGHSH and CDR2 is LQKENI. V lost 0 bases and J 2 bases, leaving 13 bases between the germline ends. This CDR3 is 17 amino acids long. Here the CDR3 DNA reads TGTGCCAGCTCACCACCTAAGATGTCTATTAACACCGGGGAGCTGTTTTTT. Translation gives CASSPPKMSINTGELFF.

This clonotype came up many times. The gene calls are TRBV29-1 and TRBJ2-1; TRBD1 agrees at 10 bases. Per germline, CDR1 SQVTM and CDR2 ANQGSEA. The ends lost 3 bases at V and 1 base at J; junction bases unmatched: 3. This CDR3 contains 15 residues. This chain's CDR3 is CSVDPGQGSYNEQFF. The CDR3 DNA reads TGCAGCGTTGATCCGGGACAGGGGTCCTACAATGAGCAGTTCTTC.

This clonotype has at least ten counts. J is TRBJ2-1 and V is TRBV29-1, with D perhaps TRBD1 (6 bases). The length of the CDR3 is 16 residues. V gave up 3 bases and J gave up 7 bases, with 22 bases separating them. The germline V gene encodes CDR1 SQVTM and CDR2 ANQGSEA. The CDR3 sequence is CSVDSLRGKMRNEQFF. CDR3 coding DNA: TGCAGCGTTGACTCCCTTAGGGGGAAAATGAGGAATGAGCAGTTCTTC.

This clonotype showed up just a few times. CDR3 DNA sequence: TGCGCCAGCAGAAATCCGGGACAGGGGAACACCGGGGAGCTGTTTTTT. Translated: CASRNPGQGNTGELFF. This chain uses TRBV5-1 with TRBJ2-2, with TRBD1 identical over 9 bases. In germline, CDR1 is SGHRS, CDR2 YFSETQ. This CDR3 region has 16 residues. The V segment lost 5 bases and the J segment 1 base; nucleotides outside the gene matches: 6.

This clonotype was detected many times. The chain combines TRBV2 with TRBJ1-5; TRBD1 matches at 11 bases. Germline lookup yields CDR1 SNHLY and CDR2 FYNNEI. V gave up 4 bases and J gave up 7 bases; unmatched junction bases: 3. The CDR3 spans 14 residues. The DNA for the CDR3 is TGTGCCAGCAGTGGGACAGGGGGCGAGCAGCCCCAGCATTTT. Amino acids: CASSGTGGEQPQHF.

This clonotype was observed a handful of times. DNA of the CDR3: TGTGCCACCAGCAGAGATATGAGTACAGGGGGGAACGGGGAGCTGTTTTTT. It specifies CATSRDMSTGGNGELFF. J is TRBJ2-2 and V is TRBV15, with 8 positions matching TRBD1. Per the germline V gene, CDR1 is LNHNV and CDR2 is YYDKDF (reference sequence). The CDR3 sequence is 17 residues long. The trim removed 0 bases at V and 7 bases at J, leaving 10 bases unmatched.

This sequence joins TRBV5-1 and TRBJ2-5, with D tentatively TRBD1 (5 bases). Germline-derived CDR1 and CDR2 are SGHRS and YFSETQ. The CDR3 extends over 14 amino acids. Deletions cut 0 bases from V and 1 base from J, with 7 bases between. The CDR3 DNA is TGCGCCAGCAGCTTGGTCAGGGCCCAAGAGACCCAGTACTTC. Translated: CASSLVRAQETQYF. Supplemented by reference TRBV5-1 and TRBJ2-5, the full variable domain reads KAGVTQTPRYLIKTRGQQVTLSCSPISGHRSVSWYQQTPGQGLQFLFEYFSETQRNKGNFPGRFSGRQFSNSRSEMNVSTLELGDSALYLCASSLVRAQETQYFGPGTRLLVL.

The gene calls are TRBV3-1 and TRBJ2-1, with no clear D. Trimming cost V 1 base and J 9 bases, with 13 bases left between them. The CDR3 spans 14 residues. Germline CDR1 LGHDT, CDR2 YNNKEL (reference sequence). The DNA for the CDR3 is TGTGCCAGCAGCCAAGCGGCTTTAGGTTTTGAGCAGTTCTTC. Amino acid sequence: CASSQAALGFEQFF.